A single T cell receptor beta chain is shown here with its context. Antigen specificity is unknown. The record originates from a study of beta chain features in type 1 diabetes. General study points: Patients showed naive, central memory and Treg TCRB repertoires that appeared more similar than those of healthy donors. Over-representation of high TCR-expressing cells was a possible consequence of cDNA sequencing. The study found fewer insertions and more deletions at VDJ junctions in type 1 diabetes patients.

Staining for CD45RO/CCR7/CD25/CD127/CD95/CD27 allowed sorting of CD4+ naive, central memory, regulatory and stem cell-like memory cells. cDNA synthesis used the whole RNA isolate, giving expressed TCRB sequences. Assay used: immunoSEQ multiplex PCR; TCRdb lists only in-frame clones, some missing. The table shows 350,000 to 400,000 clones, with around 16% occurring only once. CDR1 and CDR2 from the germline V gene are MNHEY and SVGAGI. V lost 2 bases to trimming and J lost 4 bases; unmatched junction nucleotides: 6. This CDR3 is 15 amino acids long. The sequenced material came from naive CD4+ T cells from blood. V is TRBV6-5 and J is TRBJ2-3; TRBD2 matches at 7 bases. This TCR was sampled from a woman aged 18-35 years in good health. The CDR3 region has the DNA TGTGCCAGCAGTTACGGCGGGGGAAGGGCAGATACGCAGTATTTT. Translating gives CASSYGGGRADTQYF.